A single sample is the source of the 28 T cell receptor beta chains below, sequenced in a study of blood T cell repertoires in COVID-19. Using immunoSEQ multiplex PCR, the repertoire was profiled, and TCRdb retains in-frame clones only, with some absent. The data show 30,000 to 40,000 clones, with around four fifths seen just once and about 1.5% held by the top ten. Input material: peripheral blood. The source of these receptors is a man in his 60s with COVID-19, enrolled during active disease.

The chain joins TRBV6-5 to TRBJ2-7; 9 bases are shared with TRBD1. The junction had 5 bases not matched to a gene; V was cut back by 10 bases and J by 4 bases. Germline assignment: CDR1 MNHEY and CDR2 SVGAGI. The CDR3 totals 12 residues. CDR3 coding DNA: TGTGCCACATCGGACAGGGGTTACGAGCAGTACTTC. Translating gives CATSDRGYEQYF.

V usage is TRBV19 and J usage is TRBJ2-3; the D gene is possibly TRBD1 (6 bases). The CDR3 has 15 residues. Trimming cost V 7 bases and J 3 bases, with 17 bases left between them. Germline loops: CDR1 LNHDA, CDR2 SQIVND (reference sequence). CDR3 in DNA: TGTGCCAGTAATTCCCCAGGGGTACGGACAGATACGCAGTATTTT. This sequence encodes CASNSPGVRTDTQYF.

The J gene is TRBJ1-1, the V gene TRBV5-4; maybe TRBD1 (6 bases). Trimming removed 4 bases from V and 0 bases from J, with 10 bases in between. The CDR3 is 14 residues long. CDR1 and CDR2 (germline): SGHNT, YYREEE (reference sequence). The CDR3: CASSQGQLNTEAFF. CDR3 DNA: TGTGCCAGCAGCCAAGGACAGCTGAACACTGAAGCTTTCTTT. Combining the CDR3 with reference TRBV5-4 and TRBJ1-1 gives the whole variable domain ETGVTQSPTHLIKTRGQQVTLRCSSQSGHNTVSWYQQALGQGPQFIFQYYREEENGRGNFPPRFSGLQFPNYSSELNVNALELDDSALYLCASSQGQLNTEAFFGQGTRLTVV.

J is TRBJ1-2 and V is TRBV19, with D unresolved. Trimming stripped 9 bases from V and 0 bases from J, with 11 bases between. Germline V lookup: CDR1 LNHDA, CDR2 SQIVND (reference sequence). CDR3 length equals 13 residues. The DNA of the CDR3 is TGTGCCAGCGCCTTTAGCACTAACTATGGCTACACCTTC. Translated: CASAFSTNYGYTF.

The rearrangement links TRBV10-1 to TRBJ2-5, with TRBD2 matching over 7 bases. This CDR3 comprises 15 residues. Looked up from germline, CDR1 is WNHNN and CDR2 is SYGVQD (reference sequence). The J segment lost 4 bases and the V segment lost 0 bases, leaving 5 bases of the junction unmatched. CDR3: CASSESLAGAETQYF. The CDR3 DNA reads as TGCGCCAGCAGTGAGTCTCTTGCGGGAGCAGAGACCCAGTACTTC.

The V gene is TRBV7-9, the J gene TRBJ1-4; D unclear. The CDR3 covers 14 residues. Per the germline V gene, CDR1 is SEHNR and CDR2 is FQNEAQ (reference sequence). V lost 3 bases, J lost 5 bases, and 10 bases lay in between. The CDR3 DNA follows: TGTGCCAGCAGCTTTCGAGACGGGAATGAAAAACTGTTTTTT. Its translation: CASSFRDGNEKLFF.

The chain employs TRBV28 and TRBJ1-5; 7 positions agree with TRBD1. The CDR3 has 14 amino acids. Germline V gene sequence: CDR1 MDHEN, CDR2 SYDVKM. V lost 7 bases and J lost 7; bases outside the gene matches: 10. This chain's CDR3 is CASTLYRGRQPQHF. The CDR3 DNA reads TGTGCCAGCACCCTATACAGGGGAAGACAGCCCCAGCATTTT.

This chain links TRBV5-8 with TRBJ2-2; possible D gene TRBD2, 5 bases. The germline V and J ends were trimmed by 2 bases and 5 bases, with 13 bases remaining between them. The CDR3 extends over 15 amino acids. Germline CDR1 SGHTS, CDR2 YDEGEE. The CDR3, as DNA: TGTGCCAGCAGCTTACTAGTGACCGTGACCGGGGAGCTGTTTTTT. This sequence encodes CASSLLVTVTGELFF.

Here the CDR3 reads CASSSDRDSYGYTF. CDR3 nucleotide sequence: TGTGCCAGTAGTAGCGACAGGGATTCCTATGGCTACACCTTC. J is TRBJ1-2 and V is TRBV19; 7 bases line up with TRBD1. CDR1 is LNHDA and CDR2 is SQIVND in the germline V gene (reference sequence). Germline trimming cut 4 bases from V and 4 bases from J; bases unmatched to any gene: 6. The CDR3 length is 14 residues.

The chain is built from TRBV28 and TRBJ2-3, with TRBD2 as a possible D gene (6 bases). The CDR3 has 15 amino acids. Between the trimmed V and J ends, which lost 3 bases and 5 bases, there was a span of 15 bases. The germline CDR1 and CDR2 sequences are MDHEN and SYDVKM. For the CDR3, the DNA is TGTGCCAGCAGTTTCCCCGGCGGGAAGAAAGATACGCAGTATTTT. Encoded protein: CASSFPGGKKDTQYF.

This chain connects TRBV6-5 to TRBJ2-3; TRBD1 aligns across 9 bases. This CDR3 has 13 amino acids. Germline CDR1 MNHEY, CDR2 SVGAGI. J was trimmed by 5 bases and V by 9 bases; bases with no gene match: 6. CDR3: CASRDREIDTQYF. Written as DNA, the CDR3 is TGTGCCAGTCGGGACAGGGAGATAGATACGCAGTATTTT.

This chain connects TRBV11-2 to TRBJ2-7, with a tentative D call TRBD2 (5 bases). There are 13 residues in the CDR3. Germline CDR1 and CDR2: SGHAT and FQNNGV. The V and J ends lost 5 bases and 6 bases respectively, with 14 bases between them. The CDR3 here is CASSVRTGFEQYF. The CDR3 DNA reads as TGTGCCAGCAGCGTGAGGACGGGGTTCGAGCAGTACTTC.

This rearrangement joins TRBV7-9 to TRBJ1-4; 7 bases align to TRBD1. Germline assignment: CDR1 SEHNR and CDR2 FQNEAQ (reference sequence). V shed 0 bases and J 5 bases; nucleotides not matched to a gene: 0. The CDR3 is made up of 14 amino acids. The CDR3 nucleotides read TGTGCCAGCAGCTTAGCGACAGGGAATGAAAAACTGTTTTTT. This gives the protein CASSLATGNEKLFF.

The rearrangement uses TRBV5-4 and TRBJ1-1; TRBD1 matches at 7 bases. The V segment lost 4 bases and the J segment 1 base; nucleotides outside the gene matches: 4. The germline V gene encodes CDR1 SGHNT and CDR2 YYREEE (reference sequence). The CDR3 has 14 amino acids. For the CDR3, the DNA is TGTGCCAGCAGCAAGGACAGGTCGAACACTGAAGCTTTCTTT. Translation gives CASSKDRSNTEAFF.

The CDR3 nucleotides read TGTGCCAGTAGTTCTCGGACAGGGGTGAACATTCAGTACTTC. Its protein is CASSSRTGVNIQYF. This chain connects TRBV19 to TRBJ2-4; 9 bases map to TRBD1. The CDR3 runs to 14 residues. In germline, CDR1 is LNHDA, CDR2 SQIVND (reference sequence). The V gene end was trimmed by 5 bases and the J gene end by 7 bases; junction bases not matched to a gene: 6.

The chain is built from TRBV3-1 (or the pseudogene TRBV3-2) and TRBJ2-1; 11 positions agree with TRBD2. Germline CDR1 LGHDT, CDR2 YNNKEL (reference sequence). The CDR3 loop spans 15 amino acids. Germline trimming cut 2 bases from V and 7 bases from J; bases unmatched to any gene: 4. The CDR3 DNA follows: TGTGCCAGCAGCCAACATAGCGGGAGGGCGAATGAGCAGTTCTTC. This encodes CASSQHSGRANEQFF.

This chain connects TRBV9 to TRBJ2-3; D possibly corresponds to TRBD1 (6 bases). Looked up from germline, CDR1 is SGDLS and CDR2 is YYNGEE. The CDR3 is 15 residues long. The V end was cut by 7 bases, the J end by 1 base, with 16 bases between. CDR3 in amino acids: CASGQTGIGTDTQYF. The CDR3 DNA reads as TGTGCCAGCGGGCAAACAGGGATTGGCACAGATACGCAGTATTTT. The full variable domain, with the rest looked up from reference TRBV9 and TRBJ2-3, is DSGVTQTPKHLITATGQRVTLRCSPRSGDLSVYWYQQSLDQGLQFLIQYYNGEERAKGNILERFSAQQFPDLHSELNLSSLELGDSALYFCASGQTGIGTDTQYFGPGTRLTVL.

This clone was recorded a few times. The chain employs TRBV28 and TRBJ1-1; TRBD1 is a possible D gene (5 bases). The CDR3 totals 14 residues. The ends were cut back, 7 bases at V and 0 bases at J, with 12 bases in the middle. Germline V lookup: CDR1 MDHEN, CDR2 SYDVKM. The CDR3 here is CASILGQLNTEAFF. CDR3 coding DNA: TGTGCCAGCATCTTGGGGCAGCTGAACACTGAAGCTTTCTTT.

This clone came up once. CDR3 in DNA: TGTGCCAGCAGTACCGACAGGGGTTACGGCAATCAGCCCCAGCATTTT. Translated: CASSTDRGYGNQPQHF. The chain employs TRBV28 and TRBJ1-5, with TRBD1 identical over 8 bases. With V trimmed by 5 bases and J by 2 bases, 8 bases remained unmatched. The CDR3 consists of 16 residues. CDR1 and CDR2 from the germline V gene are MDHEN and SYDVKM. Based on the CDR3 plus reference TRBV28 and TRBJ1-5, the full variable domain is DVKVTQSSRYLVKRTGEKVFLECVQDMDHENMFWYRQDPGLGLRLIYFSYDVKMKEKGDIPEGYSVSREKKERFSLILESASTNQTSMYLCASSTDRGYGNQPQHFGDGTRLSIL.

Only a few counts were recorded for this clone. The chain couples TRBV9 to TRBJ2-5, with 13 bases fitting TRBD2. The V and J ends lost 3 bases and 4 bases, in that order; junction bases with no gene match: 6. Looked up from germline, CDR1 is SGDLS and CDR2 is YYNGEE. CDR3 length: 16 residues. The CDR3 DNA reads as TGTGCCAGCAGCGGGACTAGCGGGAGATCGGGAGAGACCCAGTACTTC. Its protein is CASSGTSGRSGETQYF.

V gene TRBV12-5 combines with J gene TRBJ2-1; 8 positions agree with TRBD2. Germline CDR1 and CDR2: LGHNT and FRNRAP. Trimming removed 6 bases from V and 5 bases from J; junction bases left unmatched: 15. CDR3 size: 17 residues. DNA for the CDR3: TGTGCTAGTGGAAAAAGCGGGAGAGCCGGGGGGGACAATGAGCAGTTCTTC. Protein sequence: CASGKSGRAGGDNEQFF. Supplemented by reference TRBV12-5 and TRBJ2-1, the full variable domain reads DARVTQTPRHKVTEMGQEVTMRCQPILGHNTVFWYRQTMMQGLELLAYFRNRAPLDDSGMPKDRFSAEMPDATLATLKIQPSEPRDSAVYFCASGKSGRAGGDNEQFFGPGTRLTVL.

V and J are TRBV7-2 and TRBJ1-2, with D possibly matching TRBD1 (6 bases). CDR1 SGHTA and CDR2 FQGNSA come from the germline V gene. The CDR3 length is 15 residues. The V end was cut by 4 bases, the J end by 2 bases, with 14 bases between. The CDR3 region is CASSSFVGGNYGYTF. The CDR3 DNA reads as TGTGCCAGCAGCTCATTCGTAGGGGGAAACTATGGCTACACCTTC.

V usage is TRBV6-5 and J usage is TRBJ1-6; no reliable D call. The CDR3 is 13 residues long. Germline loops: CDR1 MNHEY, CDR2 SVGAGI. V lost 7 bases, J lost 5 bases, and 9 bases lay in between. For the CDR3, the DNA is TGTGCCAGCATCTTCCAGGATAATTCACCCCTCCACTTT. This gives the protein CASIFQDNSPLHF.

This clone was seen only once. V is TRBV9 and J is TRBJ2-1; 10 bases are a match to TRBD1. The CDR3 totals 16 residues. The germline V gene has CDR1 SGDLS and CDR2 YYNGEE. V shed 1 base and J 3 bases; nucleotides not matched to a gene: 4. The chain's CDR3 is CASSVSGTGVYNEQFF. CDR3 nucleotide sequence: TGTGCCAGCAGCGTATCCGGGACAGGGGTCTACAATGAGCAGTTCTTC.

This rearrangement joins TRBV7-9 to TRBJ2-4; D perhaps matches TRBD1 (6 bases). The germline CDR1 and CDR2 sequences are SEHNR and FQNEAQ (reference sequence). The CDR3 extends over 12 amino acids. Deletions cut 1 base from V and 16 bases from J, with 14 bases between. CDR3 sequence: CASSLEGGELYF. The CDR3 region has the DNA TGTGCCAGCAGCTTAGAAGGGGGTGAGCTTTACTTC.

CDR3 sequence: CASSLEESRGNQPQHF. As DNA, the CDR3 is TGTGCCAGCAGCTTGGAGGAGTCCCGGGGGAATCAGCCCCAGCATTTT. The chain links TRBV5-5 to TRBJ1-5; D possibly corresponds to TRBD1 (5 bases). The V gene lost 0 bases and the J gene lost 4 bases, with 14 bases spanning the gap. The germline V gene has CDR1 SGHKS and CDR2 YYEKEE (reference sequence). The length of the CDR3 is 16 residues.

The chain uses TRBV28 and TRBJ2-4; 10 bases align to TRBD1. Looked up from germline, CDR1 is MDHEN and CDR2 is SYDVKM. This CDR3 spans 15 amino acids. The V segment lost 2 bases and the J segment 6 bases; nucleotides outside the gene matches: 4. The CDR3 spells CASSLGGQGPNIQYF. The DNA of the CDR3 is TGTGCCAGCAGTTTAGGGGGACAGGGGCCAAACATTCAGTACTTC.

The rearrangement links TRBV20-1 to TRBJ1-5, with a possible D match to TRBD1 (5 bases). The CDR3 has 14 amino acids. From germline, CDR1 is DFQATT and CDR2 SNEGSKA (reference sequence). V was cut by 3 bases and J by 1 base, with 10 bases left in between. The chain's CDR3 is CSASKGISNQPQHF. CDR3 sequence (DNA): TGCAGTGCTAGTAAGGGGATCAGCAATCAGCCCCAGCATTTT.